A selection of T cell receptor beta chains follows, all from one sample in a study of blood T cell repertoires in COVID-19. Produced via immunoSEQ multiplex PCR; TCRdb's table is partial and in-frame only. The table has about 340,000 clones, approximately 86% seen once; the top ten hold around 4.5%. The sequencing input was PBMCs or T cells enriched from blood (not recorded which). All receptors derive from a woman between 35 and 50 years old with acute COVID-19. Both conserved end residues are part of each CDR3. D genes are given only for firm matches. Expanded clones get a size class; other rows say once, few or many, or leave the size out.

14 . TRBJ1-1 once TRBV7-2 TGTGCCAGCAGCCCTCTATCGGGGTACACTGAAGCTTTCTTT CASSPLSGYTEAFF
15 . TRBJ2-2 many TRBV19 TGTGCCAGTAGTATGGGGGACTGGAACACCGGGGAGCTGTTTTTT CASSMGDWNTGELFF
15 . TRBJ1-1 . TRBV2 TGTGCCAGCAGGGAACAAACAGGGATGAACACTGAAGCTTTCTTT CASREQTGMNTEAFF
16 TRBD2 TRBJ2-3 . TRBV27 TGTGCCAGCAGCTCCCCGCTAGCGGGGGGGGTAGATACGCAGTATTTT CASSSPLAGGVDTQYF
12 . TRBJ1-2 . TRBV5-1 TGCGCCAGCAGCTTGTCCAGGGGTGGCTACACCTTC CASSLSRGGYTF
12 . TRBJ2-7 . TRBV7-3 TGTGCCAGCAGCACCGGGTCGCTCGAGCAGTACTTC CASSTGSLEQYF
15 TRBD1 TRBJ1-1 . TRBV5-1 TGCGCCAGCAGCTTGTCGACAGGGCGAAACACTGAAGCTTTCTTT CASSLSTGRNTEAFF
14 TRBD2 TRBJ2-1 . TRBV5-1 TGCGCCAGCAGGGAGGGTCTAGCGGGTAATGAGCAGTTCTTC CASREGLAGNEQFF
16 . TRBJ2-1 . TRBV5-1 TGCGCCAGCAGCCCATCCCCAGGGAAGTCCTACAATGAGCAGTTCTTC CASSPSPGKSYNEQFF
16 . TRBJ2-2 . TRBV19 TGTGCCAGTAGTAACAGACCAAGGCCGAACACCGGGGAGCTGTTTTTT CASSNRPRPNTGELFF
15 . TRBJ1-2 . TRBV7-2 TGTGCCAGCAGCTTAGTCTCCAGAGGGTTCTATGGCTACACCTTC CASSLVSRGFYGYTF
15 TRBD1 TRBJ1-1 . TRBV7-2 TGTGCCAGCAGCAGCCTGGGACAGGCGAACACTGAAGCTTTCTTT CASSSLGQANTEAFF
13 . TRBJ1-2 . TRBV19 TGTGCCAGTAGTATCACAGGGAACTATGGCTACACCTTC CASSITGNYGYTF
14 . TRBJ1-6 . TRBV29-1 TGCAGCGTTGCGGCAGGCGATCCTAATTCACCCCTCCACTTT CSVAAGDPNSPLHF
17 TRBD2 TRBJ2-1 . TRBV4-3 TGCGCCAGCAGCCAAGCTTTTACGGCGGGAGCCTACAATGAGCAGTTCTTC CASSQAFTAGAYNEQFF
15 TRBD2 TRBJ2-7 . TRBV29-1 TGCAGCGTTTCCTTGGGACTAGCGGGGTCCTACGAGCAGTACTTC CSVSLGLAGSYEQYF
15 TRBD1 TRBJ1-1 . TRBV5-4 TGTGCCAGCAGCACCCGGGGGACAGCGAACACTGAAGCTTTCTTT CASSTRGTANTEAFF
13 TRBD1 TRBJ1-2 . TRBV27 TGTGCCAGCAGTTTCTGGACAGGGGATGGCTACACCTTC CASSFWTGDGYTF
12 . TRBJ2-2 . TRBV11-3 TGTGCCAGCAGCCCCGTTACCGGGGAGCTGTTTTTT CASSPVTGELFF
16 TRBD1 TRBJ2-3 . TRBV19 TGTGCCAGTAGTCTCGGACAGGGGACAGGCACAGATACGCAGTATTTT CASSLGQGTGTDTQYF
16 . TRBJ1-1 . TRBV5-6 TGTGCCAGCAGCTTGGCTGAGTACAGGTCGAACACTGAAGCTTTCTTT CASSLAEYRSNTEAFF
12 . TRBJ1-2 once TRBV28 TGTGCCAGCAGTAAGTTCAGCTATGGCTACACCTTC CASSKFSYGYTF
19 TRBD1 TRBJ1-4 . TRBV4-3 TGCGCCAGCAGCCAAGTCAGGACAGGGGGCGCCCGGAAGAATGAAAAACTGTTTTTT CASSQVRTGGARKNEKLFF
16 TRBD2 TRBJ2-5 . TRBV5-1 TGCGCCAGCAGCTTGGGGCTAGCGGGAAACCAAGAGACCCAGTACTTC CASSLGLAGNQETQYF
13 . TRBJ1-2 . TRBV19 TGTGCCAGTAGTATCGACACCGTCTATGGCTACACCTTC CASSIDTVYGYTF
18 TRBD1 TRBJ2-1 . TRBV5-6 TGTGCCAGCAGCTCCCGACTTAGCTGGACAGGGGTTTCAGATGAGCAGTTCTTC CASSSRLSWTGVSDEQFF
15 . TRBJ2-4 once TRBV7-2 TGTGCCAGCAGCCCGACTCCGCTAGCCAAAAACATTCAGTACTTC CASSPTPLAKNIQYF
14 . TRBJ1-3 . TRBV20-1 TGCAGTGCTAGTACACAGGGCTCTGGAAACACCATATATTTT CSASTQGSGNTIYF
18 TRBD2 TRBJ2-5 . TRBV7-2 TGTGCCAGCAGCTTAGGAGGACTAGCGGGGGGGCCGGGGGAGACCCAGTACTTC CASSLGGLAGGPGETQYF
16 . TRBJ2-3 . TRBV7-9 TGTGCCAGCAGCTTAAGCGGGTCAGAGAGCACAGATACGCAGTATTTT CASSLSGSESTDTQYF
15 TRBD1 TRBJ1-5 . TRBV27 TGTGCCAGCAGTCCAGGGACAGGGAACAATCAGCCCCAGCATTTT CASSPGTGNNQPQHF
17 . TRBJ2-1 once TRBV24-1 TGTGCCACCAGTGAGGGACTCATGGGACCAATTTACAATGAGCAGTTCTTC CATSEGLMGPIYNEQFF
13 . TRBJ1-5 . TRBV29-1 TGCAGCTGCATTGGACAGACGGGTCAGCCCCAGCATTTT CSCIGQTGQPQHF
14 . TRBJ1-1 . TRBV4-2 TGTGCCAGCAGCCAAGACAGATTGAACACTGAAGCTTTCTTT CASSQDRLNTEAFF
14 . TRBJ2-1 . TRBV6-2/TRBV6-3 TGTGCCAGCAGTTACTTAGCCGTAAACCATGAGCAGTTCTTC CASSYLAVNHEQFF
14 . TRBJ2-5 once TRBV7-7 TGTGCTAGCAGCCCCTCGGGGGATTCGGAGACCCAGTACTTC CASSPSGDSETQYF
15 TRBD1 TRBJ1-2 . TRBV5-1 TGCGCCAGCAGCTTCACCGGGACAGGGAACTATGGCTACACCTTC CASSFTGTGNYGYTF
15 . TRBJ1-5 . TRBV15 TGTGCCACCAGCAGAGCATCTTTCAACGGGCAGCCCCAGCATTTT CATSRASFNGQPQHF
15 TRBD1 TRBJ2-1 . TRBV2 TGTGCCAGCAGCAGGGACAGCGGAGGCTACAATGAGCAGTTCTTC CASSRDSGGYNEQFF
14 . TRBJ2-2 . TRBV7-6 TGTGCCGGAGCCCCGGTGAAGGGGACCGGGGAGCTGTTTTTT CAGAPVKGTGELFF
14 TRBD1 TRBJ2-5 . TRBV10-3 TGTGCCATCAGGGGGGACAGGGAAGGGGAGACCCAGTACTTC CAIRGDREGETQYF
16 . TRBJ2-4 . TRBV3-1/TRBV3-2 TGTGCCAGCAGCCACCTAGGTGGGGCCGCCAAAAACATTCAGTACTTC CASSHLGGAAKNIQYF
14 TRBD1 TRBJ2-7 . TRBV2 TGTGCCAGCAGTAAGACAGGGGAAAGTTCCGAGCAGTACTTC CASSKTGESSEQYF
16 TRBD2 TRBJ2-7 . TRBV18 TGTGCCAGCTCACGGGGAAGCGGGAGGAATTACGAAGAGCAGTACTTC CASSRGSGRNYEEQYF
15 . TRBJ1-1 . TRBV21-1 TGTGCCAGCAGCAAAGACAGGGGGGATTTCACTGAAGCTTTCTTT CASSKDRGDFTEAFF
14 . TRBJ1-5 . TRBV18 TGTGCCAGCTCACCTTCCGGGAGCAATCAGCCCCAGCATTTT CASSPSGSNQPQHF
15 TRBD2 TRBJ2-1 few TRBV10-1 TGCGCCAGCAGTCCGGCGGGGGTCTACTACAATGAGCAGTTCTTC CASSPAGVYYNEQFF
14 TRBD1 TRBJ1-2 once TRBV10-3 TGTGCCATCAGTGAAGTCGGACAGGGCTATGGCTACACCTTC CAISEVGQGYGYTF
12 TRBD1 TRBJ1-1 . TRBV6-5 TGTGCCAGCAGCCCCAGGGGGATTGAAGCTTTCTTT CASSPRGIEAFF
14 TRBD1 TRBJ1-1 . TRBV6-6 TGTGCCAGCAGTTACTCTAGAGGACAGGATGAAGCTTTCTTT CASSYSRGQDEAFF
14 . TRBJ2-1 . TRBV2 TGTGCCAGCAGCGGGAGCCGCTCCTACAATGAGCAGTTCTTC CASSGSRSYNEQFF
17 TRBD2 TRBJ2-3 . TRBV9 TGTGCCAGCAGCGCCGGGGGGGGTAGCTCCCCCACAGATACGCAGTATTTT CASSAGGGSSPTDTQYF
15 TRBD1 TRBJ1-2 . TRBV2 TGTGCCAGCAGTGGTGGGGCAGGGGGCAGCTATGGCTACACCTTC CASSGGAGGSYGYTF
14 TRBD1 TRBJ1-4 . TRBV5-6 TGTGCCAGCAGCTTCGGGACAGGGACTGAAAAACTGTTTTTT CASSFGTGTEKLFF
15 . TRBJ2-3 once TRBV6-2/TRBV6-3 TGTGCCAGCAGTTCCTGGGGGGAAGGCACAGATACGCAGTATTTT CASSSWGEGTDTQYF
18 TRBD2 TRBJ2-1 . TRBV3-1/TRBV3-2 TGTGCCAGCAGCCCAGAACTAGCGGGAGCCCCGCCCCCCAATGAGCAGTTCTTC CASSPELAGAPPPNEQFF
15 TRBD2 TRBJ2-1 . TRBV7-8 TGTGCCAGCAGCCGCTTGGGTAGCGGGAGTCATGAGCAGTTCTTC CASSRLGSGSHEQFF
15 TRBD1 TRBJ1-4 . TRBV4-2 TGTGCCAGCAGCCAAGGAACAGGGGAAAATGAAAAACTGTTTTTT CASSQGTGENEKLFF
17 TRBD1 TRBJ1-1 . TRBV9 TGTGCCAGCAGCGCCGGGGGTACAGGGGGCGGGAGCACTGAAGCTTTCTTT CASSAGGTGGGSTEAFF